The 17 T cell receptor beta chains below come from one sample, sequenced in a study of blood T cells in healthy people across ages. The authors ran a second PCR of about 7 to 12 cycles using a sample-barcoded 5' primer and a J-beta primer mix. TCRdb independently ran MiXCR on the 5' RACE reads; one entry per CDR3 protein. Of about 570,000 distinct CDR3 sequences in the sample, about 25% are singletons; the top ten hold 15% to 20%. The sample consisted of blood. These receptors originate from a woman between 65 and 79 years old in good health.

The chain links TRBV4-2 to TRBJ2-5, with D perhaps TRBD1 (6 bases). The CDR3 is 15 residues long. Germline V CDR1 and CDR2: LGHNA, YNFKEQ. Trimming took 4 bases from V and 5 from J, leaving 17 bases between them. The CDR3 reads CASSRQDSREETQYF. The CDR3 coding sequence is TGTGCCAGCAGCCGACAGGACTCGCGAGAGGAGACCCAGTACTTC.

Only a few counts were recorded for this clonotype. This chain uses TRBV6-2 or TRBV6-3 with TRBJ2-1; no clear D. Germline values: CDR1 MNHEY, CDR2 SVGEGT. The CDR3 consists of 13 residues. The V end lost 2 bases, the J end lost 10 bases, and 12 bases lay between the germline ends. The CDR3 DNA is TGTGCCAGCAGTTACGAAGCCTTTAGGGAGCAGTTCTTC. Translation gives CASSYEAFREQFF.

This clonotype was seen only once. This chain joins TRBV2 and TRBJ2-5; TRBD2 agrees at 12 bases. The end of the DNA fits TRBJ2-7 better, so the J call may be wrong. Germline lookup yields CDR1 SNHLY and CDR2 FYNNEI. CDR3 length: 15 residues. The CDR3 sequence: CASRERLAGEYEQYF. CDR3 coding DNA: TGTGCCAGCAGAGAAAGACTAGCGGGAGAGTACGAGCAGTACTTC.

This clonotype turned up a few times. With a much larger clone just one base away, this may be a read error. The rearrangement uses TRBV10-3 and TRBJ2-2; D may be TRBD2 (5 bases). This CDR3 has 16 residues. The germline gives CDR1 ENHRY, CDR2 SYGVKD. The CDR3 DNA follows: TGTGCCATCAGGGGCTCGGCAGGTTCGAACACCGGGGAGCTGCTTTTT. It codes for CAIRGSAGSNTGELLF.

This rearrangement joins TRBV7-2 to TRBJ2-7; no firm D call. Per the germline V gene, CDR1 is SGHTA and CDR2 is FQGNSA. Trimming shortened V by 5 bases and J by 2 bases, and 16 bases separated the two germline ends. CDR3 length: 15 amino acids. The CDR3 here is CASSPRALDPYEQYF. The CDR3 bases are TGTGCCAGCAGCCCACGGGCCCTAGACCCCTACGAGCAGTACTTC.

The table lists this clonotype with a few counts. The rearrangement joins TRBV4-3 to TRBJ1-5; possible D gene TRBD1, 5 bases. CDR1 is LGHNA, CDR2 YSLEER, per germline. The CDR3 has 19 residues. V lost 1 base, J lost 4 bases, and 23 bases lay in between. CDR3 nucleotide sequence: TGCGCCAGCAGCCAAGCGGCTCTGGGAAATCCAGGGAGTAATCAGCCCCAGCATTTT. It codes for CASSQAALGNPGSNQPQHF.

The chain couples TRBV20-1 to TRBJ2-2, with TRBD2 identical over 9 bases. Germline assignment: CDR1 DFQATT and CDR2 SNEGSKA (reference sequence). This CDR3 comprises 16 residues. After removal of 3 bases from V and 4 bases from J, the junction contained 9 bases not matched to a gene. CDR3 amino acids: CSASGLRGGFTGELFF. The CDR3 nucleotides are TGCAGTGCTAGTGGGTTGCGGGGGGGCTTCACCGGGGAGCTGTTTTTT.

This clonotype was seen a few times. The V and J genes are TRBV6-2 or TRBV6-3 and TRBJ2-1, with TRBD1 as a possible D gene (6 bases). The assigned J gene may be wrong: the sequence end matches TRBJ2-7 better. The CDR3 totals 16 residues. CDR1 is MNHEY, CDR2 SVGEGT, per germline. CDR3 residues: CASRSRGDGGSYEQYF. The CDR3 nucleotides read TGTGCCAGCAGAAGCAGGGGAGATGGGGGCTCCTACGAGCAGTACTTC.

CDR3 amino acids: CASSFLAGMGINEQFF. The DNA for the CDR3 is TGCGCCAGCAGCTTCTTGGCCGGGATGGGTATCAATGAGCAGTTCTTC. The chain has TRBV5-1 and TRBJ2-1; D might be TRBD2 (5 bases). CDR3 length: 16 amino acids. Germline V lookup: CDR1 SGHRS, CDR2 YFSETQ. Trimming took 2 bases from V and 6 from J, leaving 18 bases between them.

The chain combines TRBV5-6 with TRBJ2-3, with D perhaps TRBD2 (6 bases). Germline V gives CDR1 SGHDT, CDR2 YYEEEE. This CDR3 region has 16 residues. With 4 bases removed from V and 5 bases from J, the gap between germline ends came to 20 bases. CDR3 region: CASSRPVFIGGDTQYF. CDR3 DNA: TGTGCCAGCAGCCGACCGGTCTTTATCGGGGGAGATACGCAGTATTTT.

The chain carries TRBV12-3 or TRBV12-4 and TRBJ2-5; D remains unclear. V gave up 3 bases and J gave up 3 bases, with 11 bases separating them. This CDR3 is built from 14 residues. The CDR3 region has the DNA TGTGCCAGCAGTTTGTGGGTTAGCAAAGAGACCCAGTACTTC. It codes for CASSLWVSKETQYF.

The V call is TRBV19, the J call TRBJ1-2; possibly TRBD1 for D (5 bases). The V gene lost 2 bases and the J gene lost 6 bases, with 13 bases spanning the gap. The CDR3 runs 14 residues. The germline CDR1 and CDR2 sequences are LNHDA and SQIVND (reference sequence). The CDR3 here is CASSIKAGKDGYTF. CDR3 DNA: TGTGCCAGTAGTATAAAGGCAGGGAAGGATGGCTACACCTTC.

Remarks on this clonotype: One junction end does not reproduce the germline sequence, and a read error may be involved. The V gene is TRBV12-3 or TRBV12-4, the J gene TRBJ1-2, with 9 bases identical to TRBD1. The CDR3 is 12 amino acids. CDR3 region: CASSWDREGYTF. The CDR3 region has the DNA TGTGCCAGCAGTTGGGACAGGGAAGGCTACACTTTC.

The gene calls are TRBV6-5 and TRBJ2-3; D is ambiguous. There are 15 residues in the CDR3. The V end lost 5 bases, the J end lost 3 bases, and 15 bases lay between the germline ends. In germline, CDR1 is MNHEY, CDR2 SVGAGI. The CDR3 here is CASSNGRRPTDTQYF. CDR3 nucleotide sequence: TGTGCCAGCAGTAACGGACGGAGACCTACAGATACGCAGTATTTT.

This clonotype was seen a few times. The chain combines TRBV20-1 with TRBJ2-3; the match to TRBD2 covers 8 bases. The germline gives CDR1 DFQATT, CDR2 SNEGSKA (reference sequence). V was clipped by 6 bases and J by 2 bases; unmatched bases: 10. The CDR3 has 15 amino acids. This CDR3 reads CSAPRALAATDTQYF. The CDR3 coding sequence is TGCAGTGCCCCTCGGGCACTAGCGGCCACAGATACGCAGTATTTT.

This clonotype was recorded a few times. The chain carries TRBV7-3 and TRBJ2-5; D ambiguous. The CDR3 covers 16 residues. V gave up 2 bases and J gave up 2 bases, with 15 bases separating them. Germline assignment: CDR1 SGHTA and CDR2 FQGTGA. In DNA form, the CDR3 reads TGTGCCAGCAGCTTAGCCCCTCTCGACGGGCAAGAGACCCAGTACTTC. It specifies CASSLAPLDGQETQYF. Looking up the rest from reference TRBV7-3 and TRBJ2-5 gives the full variable domain: GAGVSQTPSNKVTEKGKYVELRCDPISGHTALYWYRQSLGQGPEFLIYFQGTGAADDSGLPNDRFFAVRPEGSVSTLKIQRTERGDSAVYLCASSLAPLDGQETQYFGPGTRLLVL.

J is TRBJ1-2 and V is TRBV20-1; TRBD1 matches at 9 bases. Per the germline V gene, CDR1 is DFQATT and CDR2 is SNEGSKA (reference sequence). J gave up 8 bases and V 5 bases, and 12 bases lay outside the gene matches. This CDR3 is built from 14 residues. The CDR3 nucleotides read TGCAGTGCTGCCCCGGGACAGGGCAATAACGGCTACACCTTC. It translates to CSAAPGQGNNGYTF.